This T cell receptor (beta chain) was recorded in a study of blood T cell repertoires in COVID-19. Overall study: Samples taken during acute and convalescent COVID-19 were collected in the United States, Italy and Spain.

To note about this clone: The identical CDR3 is also encoded by other nucleotide sequences in the sample.

Per the original methods: From reference gene primer amplification, estimates of nucleated cell counts were derived. Sequenced by immunoSEQ multiplex PCR; TCRdb stores in-frame clones only, minus some. V and J calls and clone size are as listed in that table; D and trimming were resolved from the DNA. The sample has some 190,000 clones, about 78% seen once; the top ten hold around 7.9%. Trimming cost V 1 base and J 5 bases, with 11 bases left between them. Germline V CDR1 and CDR2: LGHDT, YNNKEL (reference sequence). The CDR3 contains 14 residues. The material sequenced was peripheral blood. This sequence was found in a woman aged 45-65 years with active or convalescent COVID-19. The chain recombines TRBV3-1 (or the pseudogene TRBV3-2) with TRBJ1-2, with D perhaps matching TRBD1 (6 bases). The chain's CDR3 is CASSQGGQNYGYTF. As DNA, the CDR3 is TGTGCCAGCAGCCAAGGCGGACAGAATTATGGCTACACCTTC.